This is a list of T cell receptor beta chains from one sample in a study of cytomegalovirus exposure and HLA in healthy donors. Clones were read by immunoSEQ multiplex PCR, and TCRdb kept only the in-frame ones, dropping some. The sample includes 90,000 or so clones, roughly four fifths of them seen just once. The sample was PBMCs. These receptor sequences come from a man aged 25-40 years in good health and CMV-seropositive. The CDR3 runs from the conserved cysteine through the conserved F or W. Fields, in order: J gene, V gene, D gene, CDR3 protein. The D gene is left open where the match is weak.

j_gene: TRBJ2-7; v_gene: TRBV18; d_gene: TRBD2; CDR3aa: CASSSTSGAPEQYF
j_gene: TRBJ2-7; v_gene: TRBV14; d_gene: -; CDR3aa: CASSPSRPNFSYEQYF
j_gene: TRBJ2-7; v_gene: TRBV7-2; d_gene: TRBD1; CDR3aa: CASSASGTGGREQYF
j_gene: TRBJ2-2; v_gene: TRBV5-4; d_gene: TRBD2; CDR3aa: CASSLVSGANTGELFF
j_gene: TRBJ2-7; v_gene: TRBV28; d_gene: TRBD1; CDR3aa: CASSLGQGGEQYF
j_gene: TRBJ2-4; v_gene: TRBV10-1; d_gene: TRBD2; CDR3aa: CASSSSGSRDIQYF
j_gene: TRBJ1-1; v_gene: TRBV14; d_gene: TRBD1; CDR3aa: CASSQEGTGGAEAFF
j_gene: TRBJ2-7; v_gene: TRBV11-2; d_gene: TRBD2; CDR3aa: CASSQAGGYEQYF
j_gene: TRBJ1-2; v_gene: TRBV7-9; d_gene: -; CDR3aa: CASSRTATPGYTF
j_gene: TRBJ2-1; v_gene: TRBV19; d_gene: TRBD2; CDR3aa: CASSGTTYEQFF
j_gene: TRBJ2-7; v_gene: TRBV5-1; d_gene: -; CDR3aa: CASSTPPSYEQYF
j_gene: TRBJ2-5; v_gene: TRBV7-8; d_gene: TRBD2; CDR3aa: CASSLAGLAGETQYF
j_gene: TRBJ2-7; v_gene: TRBV14; d_gene: -; CDR3aa: CASSQDLDSVVAYEQYF
j_gene: TRBJ1-3; v_gene: TRBV28; d_gene: TRBD1; CDR3aa: CASSSGTVLNTIYF
j_gene: TRBJ1-1; v_gene: TRBV10-3; d_gene: -; CDR3aa: CAISESGRNTEAFF
j_gene: TRBJ2-1; v_gene: TRBV6-5; d_gene: TRBD2; CDR3aa: CASSYSGTTRNEQFF
j_gene: TRBJ2-1; v_gene: TRBV27; d_gene: -; CDR3aa: CASSLRSTTTYNEQFF
j_gene: TRBJ1-5; v_gene: TRBV27; d_gene: TRBD1; CDR3aa: CASSLGPGQGAGSNQPQHF
j_gene: TRBJ1-4; v_gene: TRBV27; d_gene: TRBD1; CDR3aa: CASGTGRKKLFF
j_gene: TRBJ2-6; v_gene: TRBV10-1; d_gene: -; CDR3aa: CASSDTGTHSGANVLTF
j_gene: TRBJ1-2; v_gene: TRBV7-6; d_gene: -; CDR3aa: CASSLGAGAGYTF
j_gene: TRBJ2-1; v_gene: TRBV11-3; d_gene: TRBD1; CDR3aa: CASSFTGVNEQFF
j_gene: TRBJ1-5; v_gene: TRBV7-9; d_gene: -; CDR3aa: CSSSLGGDSNQPQHF
j_gene: TRBJ1-1; v_gene: TRBV30; d_gene: TRBD1; CDR3aa: CAWSIPGTGIKAFF
j_gene: TRBJ1-1; v_gene: TRBV30; d_gene: -; CDR3aa: CAWSVITPGTEAFF
j_gene: TRBJ2-2; v_gene: TRBV27; d_gene: -; CDR3aa: CASSAGQTNTGELFF
j_gene: TRBJ2-7; v_gene: TRBV5-6; d_gene: TRBD1; CDR3aa: CASSLAGTGTREQYF
j_gene: TRBJ2-1; v_gene: TRBV5-1; d_gene: TRBD2; CDR3aa: CASSAGLAPYNEQFF